Below, 21 T cell receptor beta chains from the same sample are listed, as sequenced in a study of blood T cell repertoires in COVID-19. Clones were read by immunoSEQ multiplex PCR, and TCRdb kept only the in-frame ones, dropping some. The profile shows tens of thousands of clones, around 83% of them singletons. The source material was peripheral blood. The receptors were gathered from a human donor with acute or convalescent COVID-19. The donor label of this sample is uncertain.

The chain combines TRBV28 with TRBJ1-2, with TRBD1 matching over 7 bases. The J segment lost 3 bases and the V segment lost 10 bases, leaving 8 bases of the junction unmatched. The length of the CDR3 is 13 residues. Germline V gene data show CDR1 as MDHEN and CDR2 as SYDVKM. CDR3 DNA: TGTGCCACCAGGGGGGGATTGGACTATGGCTACACCTTC. Encoded protein: CATRGGLDYGYTF.

The table lists this clone with a few counts. This sequence joins TRBV2 and TRBJ1-4, with 7 bases fitting TRBD1. J lost 8 bases, V lost 11 bases, and 8 bases had no gene match. The CDR3 contains 12 residues. Germline CDR1 SNHLY, CDR2 FYNNEI. The CDR3, as DNA: TGTGCCGGGGGACAGCAGAGGGAAAAACTGTTTTTT. Residues: CAGGQQREKLFF.

The rearrangement joins TRBV29-1 to TRBJ2-7; D is uncertain. Germline V lookup: CDR1 SQVTM, CDR2 ANQGSEA. This CDR3 comprises 12 residues. V lost 7 bases to trimming and J lost 0 bases, with 10 bases between them. The CDR3: CSAGWSSYEQYF. CDR3 DNA: TGCAGCGCGGGTTGGAGCTCCTACGAGCAGTACTTC.

The chain employs TRBV30 and TRBJ1-2; no reliable D call. The CDR3 has 16 residues. The V end lost 0 bases, the J end lost 4 bases, and 18 bases lay between the germline ends. CDR1 is GTSNPN and CDR2 is SVGIG in the germline V gene (reference sequence). CDR3: CAWSVSVTVSVYGYTF. The CDR3 nucleotides are TGTGCCTGGAGTGTGTCAGTCACGGTGAGCGTCTATGGCTACACCTTC. Looking up the rest from reference TRBV30 and TRBJ1-2 gives the full variable domain: SQTIHQWPATLVQPVGSPLSLECTVEGTSNPNLYWYRQAAGRGLQLLFYSVGIGQISSEVPQNLSASRPQDRQFILSSKKLLLSDSGFYLCAWSVSVTVSVYGYTFGSGTRLTVV.

The rearrangement joins TRBV6-2 or TRBV6-3 to TRBJ2-4, with a possible D match to TRBD1 (6 bases). The CDR3 runs 16 residues. Trimming stripped 4 bases from V and 1 base from J, with 14 bases between. Germline CDR1 is MNHEY and CDR2 is SVGEGT. This CDR3 reads CASSSLGTYAKNIQYF. CDR3 nucleotide sequence: TGTGCCAGCAGTTCACTCGGGACATACGCCAAAAACATTCAGTACTTC.

This chain connects TRBV18 to TRBJ2-3; D is undetermined. The CDR3 extends over 13 amino acids. V shed 4 bases and J shed 0 bases, with 5 bases lying between them. From germline, CDR1 is KGHSH and CDR2 LQKENI. The CDR3 DNA sequence: TGTGCCAGCTCACTAGAAAGCACAGATACGCAGTATTTT. Translating it yields CASSLESTDTQYF.

This clone has only a few counts. DNA of the CDR3: TGTGCCAGCAGGGTACCGGAGGGAGAATACTCACCCCTCCACTTT. Amino acid sequence: CASRVPEGEYSPLHF. The chain employs TRBV28 and TRBJ1-6; the D is unclear. The CDR3 is 15 residues long. The V and J ends lost 6 bases and 10 bases respectively, with 19 bases between them. Germline-derived CDR1 and CDR2 are MDHEN and SYDVKM. The full variable domain, in which reference TRBV28 and TRBJ1-6 provide the parts outside the CDR3, is DVKVTQSSRYLVKRTGEKVFLECVQDMDHENMFWYRQDPGLGLRLIYFSYDVKMKEKGDIPEGYSVSREKKERFSLILESASTNQTSMYLCASRVPEGEYSPLHFGNGTRLTVT.

The gene calls are TRBV7-8 and TRBJ1-5; possibly TRBD1 for D (6 bases). CDR1 is SGHVS, CDR2 FQNEAQ, per germline. The CDR3 runs to 15 residues. The V end lost 5 bases, the J end lost 0 bases, and 11 bases lay between the germline ends. The CDR3 DNA is TGTGCCAGCAGCCTGACAGGCAATAGCAATCAGCCCCAGCATTTT. Translating it yields CASSLTGNSNQPQHF. Drawing the rest from reference TRBV7-8 and TRBJ1-5, the complete variable domain is GAGVSQSPRYKVAKRGQDVALRCDPISGHVSLFWYQQALGQGPEFLTYFQNEAQLDKSGLPSDRFFAERPEGSVSTLKIQRTQQEDSAVYLCASSLTGNSNQPQHFGDGTRLSIL.

CDR3 DNA: TGCGCCAGCAGTGAGTCGGGGGGGAGCACAGATACGCAGTATTTT. Residues: CASSESGGSTDTQYF. This rearrangement joins TRBV10-1 to TRBJ2-3; TRBD2 aligns across 7 bases. There are 15 residues in the CDR3. Germline values: CDR1 WNHNN, CDR2 SYGVQD (reference sequence). J gave up 0 bases and V 0 bases, and 0 bases lay outside the gene matches.

This clone was observed a handful of times. The genes are TRBV4-3 and TRBJ2-1, with D maybe TRBD2 (5 bases). Trimming left V 0 bases short and J 0 bases short, with 12 bases between. The CDR3 loop spans 17 amino acids. Looked up from germline, CDR1 is LGHNA and CDR2 is YSLEER. CDR3 nucleotide sequence: TGCGCCAGCAGCCAAGAAACCGGACGGGACTCCTACAATGAGCAGTTCTTC. This encodes CASSQETGRDSYNEQFF.

The chain recombines TRBV2 with TRBJ1-1, with D tentatively TRBD1 (6 bases). This CDR3 region has 14 residues. Trimming took 2 bases from V and 4 from J, leaving 11 bases between them. Germline assignment: CDR1 SNHLY and CDR2 FYNNEI. CDR3 in amino acids: CASSEQAGVTEAFF. CDR3 DNA sequence: TGTGCCAGCAGTGAACAGGCAGGGGTCACTGAAGCTTTCTTT.

The chain joins TRBV3-1 (or the pseudogene TRBV3-2) to TRBJ1-4, with 7 bases identical to TRBD1. V gave up 4 bases and J gave up 4 bases; unmatched junction bases: 6. The CDR3 contains 15 residues. Germline V CDR1 and CDR2: LGHDT, YNNKEL (reference sequence). The CDR3 DNA sequence: TGTGCCAGCAGCCTTCACGGACAGGATAATGAAAAACTGTTTTTT. Its protein product is CASSLHGQDNEKLFF.

Here the CDR3 DNA reads TGTGCCAGCAGCCCGGACAGGGCCCCTTATGGCTACACCTTC. This translates into CASSPDRAPYGYTF. This chain uses TRBV5-4 with TRBJ1-2; 8 bases fit TRBD1. The CDR3 is 14 amino acids. Germline V gives CDR1 SGHNT, CDR2 YYREEE (reference sequence). Unmatched junction bases numbered 7, after V lost 4 bases and J lost 5 bases.

The chain recombines TRBV12-5 with TRBJ1-6; D is undetermined. In germline, CDR1 is LGHNT, CDR2 FRNRAP. The length of the CDR3 is 16 residues. Trimming removed 3 bases from V and 6 bases from J, with 15 bases in between. CDR3 sequence (DNA): TGTGCTAGTGGTTTCCGGACTGCGTCGGGTAATTCACCCCTCCACTTT. Protein: CASGFRTASGNSPLHF. Based on the CDR3 plus reference TRBV12-5 and TRBJ1-6, the full variable domain is DARVTQTPRHKVTEMGQEVTMRCQPILGHNTVFWYRQTMMQGLELLAYFRNRAPLDDSGMPKDRFSAEMPDATLATLKIQPSEPRDSAVYFCASGFRTASGNSPLHFGNGTRLTVT.

Concerning this clone itself: At one boundary the junction diverges from the germline segment, which might be a read error. The chain carries TRBV2 and TRBJ1-2; D possibly corresponds to TRBD1 (5 bases). Germline CDR1 is SNHLY and CDR2 is FYNNEI. CDR3 size: 12 residues. CDR3 nucleotides: TGTGCCAGCTGTGATAGGGGAAATGGCTACACCTTC. It encodes CASCDRGNGYTF.

V is TRBV9 and J is TRBJ2-1; the match to TRBD1 covers 8 bases. This CDR3 contains 16 residues. V lost 4 bases, J lost 0 bases, and 6 bases stayed unmatched. CDR1 and CDR2 from the germline V gene are SGDLS and YYNGEE. The CDR3 loop is CASSPRTGSSYNEQFF. CDR3 coding DNA: TGTGCCAGCAGCCCCCGGACAGGGAGCTCCTACAATGAGCAGTTCTTC.

J is TRBJ2-1 and V is TRBV4-3; D unresolved. V was shortened by 0 bases and J by 3 bases, with 3 bases between the two germline ends. Germline V gives CDR1 LGHNA, CDR2 YSLEER. CDR3 size: 13 residues. The DNA for the CDR3 is TGCGCCAGCAGCCAAGATATCTACAATGAGCAGTTCTTC. As protein: CASSQDIYNEQFF.

This clone has just a few counts. The V call is TRBV28, the J call TRBJ2-1, with D possibly being TRBD2 (7 bases). From germline, CDR1 is MDHEN and CDR2 SYDVKM. CDR3 size: 13 residues. Trimming cost V 8 bases and J 6 bases, with 14 bases left between them. CDR3 protein: CASGAGAPNEQFF. The CDR3 coding sequence is TGTGCCAGCGGGGCGGGGGCCCCCAATGAGCAGTTCTTC.

V gene TRBV5-4 combines with J gene TRBJ2-1; 10 positions agree with TRBD2. The trim removed 4 bases at V and 1 base at J, leaving 5 bases unmatched. Germline CDR1 reads SGHNT; CDR2 reads YYREEE (reference sequence). This CDR3 is 16 amino acids long. DNA for the CDR3: TGTGCCAGCAGCCCAGCGGGAGGGTTATCCTACAATGAGCAGTTCTTC. It specifies CASSPAGGLSYNEQFF.

The V gene is TRBV9, the J gene TRBJ2-1; 7 bases fit TRBD2. The germline CDR1 and CDR2 sequences are SGDLS and YYNGEE. Trimming removed 0 bases from V and 9 bases from J; junction bases left unmatched: 3. The CDR3 runs 13 residues. DNA of the CDR3: TGTGCCAGCAGCGTAGCCCCGGGGGGTGAGCAGTTCTTC. Amino acids: CASSVAPGGEQFF.

This sequence joins TRBV5-6 and TRBJ2-1; 9 nucleotides match TRBD2. V lost 2 bases, J lost 0 bases, and 9 bases stayed unmatched. CDR1 is SGHDT and CDR2 is YYEEEE in the germline V gene. The CDR3 contains 18 residues. CDR3 sequence reads: CASSFFTSGWSSYNEQFF. In DNA form, the CDR3 reads TGTGCCAGCAGCTTCTTTACTAGCGGGTGGAGCTCCTACAATGAGCAGTTCTTC. Drawing the rest from reference TRBV5-6 and TRBJ2-1, the complete variable domain is DAGVTQSPTHLIKTRGQQVTLRCSPKSGHDTVSWYQQALGQGPQFIFQYYEEEERQRGNFPDRFSGHQFPNYSSELNVNALLLGDSALYLCASSFFTSGWSSYNEQFFGPGTRLTVL.